What follows are 15 T cell receptor beta chains derived from one specimen sequenced in a study of T cell repertoires and Cas9 in healthy adults. The assay was immunoSEQ multiplex PCR, and TCRdb's table has in-frame clones only and misses some. Here the sample spans some 15,000 clones, around nine tenths being singletons. The sample comprised Tregs (CD4+, CD25+, CD127-, CD137-, CD154-) from PBMCs; culture status not recorded. The source of these receptors is a human donor in good health.

This chain connects TRBV2 to TRBJ2-7; D might be TRBD2 (5 bases). The V gene lost 6 bases and the J gene lost 4 bases, with 16 bases spanning the gap. Germline CDR1 is SNHLY and CDR2 is FYNNEI. The CDR3 sequence is 14 residues long. The CDR3 reads CASSFLGASYEQYF. CDR3 coding DNA: TGTGCCAGCAGCTTCTTGGGAGCGTCTTACGAGCAGTACTTC.

This chain joins TRBV7-6 and TRBJ2-3; 11 nucleotides line up with TRBD2. Unmatched junction bases numbered 8, after V lost 1 base and J lost 2 bases. Germline values: CDR1 SGHVS, CDR2 FNYEAQ. This CDR3 has 18 amino acids. The DNA for the CDR3 is TGTGCCAGCAGCTTAGATCCCCTAGCGGGGGGAAACACAGATACGCAGTATTTT. This translates into CASSLDPLAGGNTDTQYF.

In DNA form, the CDR3 reads TGTGCCAGTAGTGACTTATACTTATCCGGGGCCAACGTCCTGACTTTC. Protein product: CASSDLYLSGANVLTF. The chain combines TRBV19 with TRBJ2-6; no definite D call. V dropped 5 bases and J dropped 4 bases, with 15 bases sitting between them. Germline V lookup: CDR1 LNHDA, CDR2 SQIVND (reference sequence). The CDR3 is 16 residues long.

The CDR3 here is CASSILGPGNNEQFF. The CDR3 region has the DNA TGTGCCAGTAGTATCCTAGGGCCGGGGAACAATGAGCAGTTCTTC. V usage is TRBV19 and J usage is TRBJ2-1, with D possibly matching TRBD2 (5 bases). Germline V CDR1 and CDR2: LNHDA, SQIVND (reference sequence). The CDR3 is 15 residues long. The V end lost 3 bases, the J end lost 5 bases, and 14 bases lay between the germline ends.

The chain links TRBV19 to TRBJ2-6; D unclear. The CDR3 sequence is 13 residues long. Trimming took 4 bases from V and 15 from J, leaving 16 bases between them. CDR1 is LNHDA, CDR2 SQIVND, per germline (reference sequence). CDR3 residues: CASSTAWASGLTF. The CDR3 nucleotides are TGTGCCAGTAGTACAGCCTGGGCCTCTGGCCTGACTTTC.

The chain uses TRBV9 and TRBJ2-2, with 10 nucleotides matching TRBD1. CDR1 SGDLS and CDR2 YYNGEE come from the germline V gene. The junction had 4 bases not matched to a gene; V was cut back by 3 bases and J by 5 bases. The length of the CDR3 is 15 residues. The CDR3 is CASSARTGGTGELFF. DNA of the CDR3: TGTGCCAGCAGCGCCCGGACAGGGGGGACCGGGGAGCTGTTTTTT.

The chain joins TRBV6-1 to TRBJ2-1, with TRBD1 matching 11 bases. This CDR3 is built from 15 residues. CDR1 and CDR2 (germline): MNHNS, SASEGT. J gave up 9 bases and V 5 bases, and 9 bases lay outside the gene matches. The DNA for the CDR3 is TGTGCCAGCAGTCCGAAGGGACAGGGGGACGGTGAGCAGTTCTTC. Encoded protein: CASSPKGQGDGEQFF.

The chain links TRBV25-1 to TRBJ1-1, with 7 bases identical to TRBD1. The germline CDR1 and CDR2 sequences are MGHDK and SYGVNS. J gave up 6 bases and V 4 bases, and 8 bases lay outside the gene matches. This CDR3 has 14 residues. CDR3 DNA: TGTGCCAGCAGTGTCGGAGGGGGCTTTGCTGAAGCTTTCTTT. It is translated as CASSVGGGFAEAFF.

This chain uses TRBV5-5 with TRBJ2-1, with TRBD1 as a possible D gene (6 bases). This CDR3 has 16 residues. Trimming took off 4 bases at V and 0 bases at J, with 14 bases between the two ends. Germline values: CDR1 SGHKS, CDR2 YYEKEE (reference sequence). This CDR3 is CASSRTGTLSYNEQFF. Written as DNA, the CDR3 is TGTGCCAGCAGCAGAACAGGGACCCTCTCCTACAATGAGCAGTTCTTC.

This chain joins TRBV7-9 and TRBJ1-2; tentatively, D is TRBD1 (6 bases). V lost 5 bases and J lost 5, with 24 bases in between. The CDR3 is 17 amino acids. CDR1 SEHNR and CDR2 FQNEAQ come from the germline V gene (reference sequence). The CDR3 bases are TGTGCCAGCAGCCCCTGGGGGGCCCATATCGACGGGTATGGCTACACCTTC. Translated, it gives CASSPWGAHIDGYGYTF. Together with reference TRBV7-9 and TRBJ1-2, the CDR3 gives the full variable domain: DTGVSQNPRHKITKRGQNVTFRCDPISEHNRLYWYRQTLGQGPEFLTYFQNEAQLEKSRLLSDRFSAERPKGSFSTLEIQRTEQGDSAMYLCASSPWGAHIDGYGYTFGSGTRLTVV.

The chain joins TRBV10-2 to TRBJ2-3; D may correspond to TRBD1 or TRBD2 (5 bases each). The CDR3 is made up of 15 amino acids. The V end was cut by 3 bases, the J end by 4 bases, with 14 bases between. The germline V gene has CDR1 WSHSY and CDR2 SAAADI. The CDR3 DNA reads TGCGCCAGCAGTGACGGGGCGGTAGCCGCAGATACGCAGTATTTT. It is translated as CASSDGAVAADTQYF.

The gene calls are TRBV30 and TRBJ1-6; D is perhaps TRBD1 (5 bases). Germline V gene sequence: CDR1 GTSNPN, CDR2 SVGIG (reference sequence). The CDR3 runs 17 residues. Deletions cut 4 bases from V and 3 bases from J, with 19 bases between. In nucleotides, the CDR3 is TGTGCCTGGACCCAATCGGGCAGGGCCCTCTATAATTCACCCCTCCACTTT. This translates into CAWTQSGRALYNSPLHF.

The chain joins TRBV7-8 to TRBJ2-1; 9 positions agree with TRBD2. The CDR3 covers 19 residues. Losses at the gene ends were 6 bases for V and 6 bases for J; bases not matched to a gene: 21. The V gene's germline CDR1 is SGHVS and CDR2 FQNEAQ. The DNA for the CDR3 is TGTGCCAGCAGATTACCTACGTCTTTGGGCGCGGGGGGGCTCAATGAGCAGTTCTTC. Its protein product is CASRLPTSLGAGGLNEQFF.

The J gene is TRBJ1-3, the V gene TRBV5-1; D is undetermined. This CDR3 is 14 amino acids long. Germline CDR1 and CDR2: SGHRS and YFSETQ. Trimming cost V 2 bases and J 4 bases, with 10 bases left between them. This CDR3 is CASSFNGVGNTIYF. The CDR3 DNA reads TGCGCCAGCAGCTTCAATGGGGTCGGAAACACCATATATTTT.

The chain joins TRBV5-1 to TRBJ1-1; D gene uncertain. The V end lost 0 bases, the J end lost 8 bases, and 11 bases lay between the germline ends. From germline, CDR1 is SGHRS and CDR2 YFSETQ. CDR3 length equals 13 residues. In DNA form, the CDR3 reads TGCGCCAGCAGCTTGGAGTCGGCGGGGGAAGCTTTCTTT. It is translated as CASSLESAGEAFF. Complete variable domain (other parts from reference TRBV5-1 and TRBJ1-1): KAGVTQTPRYLIKTRGQQVTLSCSPISGHRSVSWYQQTPGQGLQFLFEYFSETQRNKGNFPGRFSGRQFSNSRSEMNVSTLELGDSALYLCASSLESAGEAFFGQGTRLTVV.